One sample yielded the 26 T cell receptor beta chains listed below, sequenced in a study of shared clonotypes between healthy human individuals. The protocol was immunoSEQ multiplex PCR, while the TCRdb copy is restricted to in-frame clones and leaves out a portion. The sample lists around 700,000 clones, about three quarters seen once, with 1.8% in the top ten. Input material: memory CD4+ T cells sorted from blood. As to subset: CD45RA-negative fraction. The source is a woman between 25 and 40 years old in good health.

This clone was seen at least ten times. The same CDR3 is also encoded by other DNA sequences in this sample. The DNA for the CDR3 is TGTGCCAGCAGTCCTAGACTAGCGGGGGACTTCACAGATACGCAGTATTTT. It specifies CASSPRLAGDFTDTQYF. The chain employs TRBV2 and TRBJ2-3; 12 bases are shared with TRBD2. There are 17 residues in the CDR3. V shed 5 bases and J 2 bases; nucleotides not matched to a gene: 8. Germline V gives CDR1 SNHLY, CDR2 FYNNEI.

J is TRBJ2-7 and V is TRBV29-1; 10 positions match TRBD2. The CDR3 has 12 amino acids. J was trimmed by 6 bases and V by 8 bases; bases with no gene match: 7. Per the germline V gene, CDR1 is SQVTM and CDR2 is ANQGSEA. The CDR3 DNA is TGCAGCCATTCTAGCGGGAGCAGCGAGCAGTACTTC. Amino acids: CSHSSGSSEQYF.

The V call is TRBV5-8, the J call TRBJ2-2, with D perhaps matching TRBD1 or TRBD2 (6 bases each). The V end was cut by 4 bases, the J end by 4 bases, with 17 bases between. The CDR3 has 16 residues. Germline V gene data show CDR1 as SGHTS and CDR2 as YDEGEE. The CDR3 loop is CASSQGGGRPTGELFF. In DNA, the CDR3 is TGTGCCAGCAGCCAAGGTGGGGGGCGCCCCACCGGGGAGCTGTTTTTT.

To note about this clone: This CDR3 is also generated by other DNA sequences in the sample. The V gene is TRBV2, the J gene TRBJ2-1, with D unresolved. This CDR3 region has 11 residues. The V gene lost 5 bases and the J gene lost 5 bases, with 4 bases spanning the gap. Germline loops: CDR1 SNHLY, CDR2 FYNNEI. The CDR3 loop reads CASSRNNEQFF. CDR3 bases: TGTGCCAGCAGTCGAAACAATGAGCAGTTCTTC.

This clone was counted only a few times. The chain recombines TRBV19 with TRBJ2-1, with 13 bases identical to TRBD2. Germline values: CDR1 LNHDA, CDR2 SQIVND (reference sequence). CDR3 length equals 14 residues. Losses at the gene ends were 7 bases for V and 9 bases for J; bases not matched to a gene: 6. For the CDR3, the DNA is TGTGCCAGTAACCCGACTAGCGGGAGGCGTGAGCAGTTCTTC. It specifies CASNPTSGRREQFF.

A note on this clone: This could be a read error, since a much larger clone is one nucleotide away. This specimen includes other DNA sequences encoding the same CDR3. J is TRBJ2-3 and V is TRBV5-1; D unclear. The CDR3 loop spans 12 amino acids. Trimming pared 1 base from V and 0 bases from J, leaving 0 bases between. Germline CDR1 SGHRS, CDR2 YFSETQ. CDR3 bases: TGCGCCAGCAGCTTGAGCACAGATACGCAGTATTTT. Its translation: CASSLSTDTQYF. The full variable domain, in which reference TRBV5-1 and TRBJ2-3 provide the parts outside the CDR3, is KAGVTQTPRYLIKTRGQQVTLSCSPISGHRSVSWYQQTPGQGLQFLFEYFSETQRNKGNFPGRFSGRQFSNSRSEMNVSTLELGDSALYLCASSLSTDTQYFGPGTRLTVL.

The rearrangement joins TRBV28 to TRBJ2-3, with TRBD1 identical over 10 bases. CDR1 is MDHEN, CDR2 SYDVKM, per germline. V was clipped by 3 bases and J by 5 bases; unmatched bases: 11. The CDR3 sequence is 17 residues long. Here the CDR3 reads CASSFADRGRFIDTQYF. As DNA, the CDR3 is TGTGCCAGCAGTTTTGCTGACAGGGGGCGTTTTATAGATACGCAGTATTTT.

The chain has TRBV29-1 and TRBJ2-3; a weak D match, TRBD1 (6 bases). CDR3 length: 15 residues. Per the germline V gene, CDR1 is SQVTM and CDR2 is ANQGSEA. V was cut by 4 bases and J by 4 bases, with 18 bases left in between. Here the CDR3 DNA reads TGCAGCGTTGTACGGCAGGGGAACGGGGCAGATACGCAGTATTTT. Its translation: CSVVRQGNGADTQYF.

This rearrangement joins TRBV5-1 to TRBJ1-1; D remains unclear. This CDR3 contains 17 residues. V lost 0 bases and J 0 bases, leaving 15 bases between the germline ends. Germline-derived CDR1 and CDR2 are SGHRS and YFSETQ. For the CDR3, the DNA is TGCGCCAGCAGCTTGGGGGTAGGTCTGGACGTGAACACTGAAGCTTTCTTT. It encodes CASSLGVGLDVNTEAFF.

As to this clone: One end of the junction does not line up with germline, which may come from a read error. The CDR3 here is CATSLLSGPYEQYF. The DNA for the CDR3 is TGTGCCACCAGCCTCCTGAGTGGCCCCTACGAGCAGTACTTC. This chain connects TRBV5-6 to TRBJ2-7; D gene uncertain. Germline values: CDR1 SGHDT, CDR2 YYEEEE. The CDR3 is 14 amino acids.

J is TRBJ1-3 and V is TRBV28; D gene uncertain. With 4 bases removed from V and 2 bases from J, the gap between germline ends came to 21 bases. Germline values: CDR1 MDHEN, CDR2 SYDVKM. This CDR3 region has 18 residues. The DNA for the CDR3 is TGTGCCAGCAGTTATACTCTCGCAAATCCGAAAACTGGAAACACCATATATTTT. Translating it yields CASSYTLANPKTGNTIYF.

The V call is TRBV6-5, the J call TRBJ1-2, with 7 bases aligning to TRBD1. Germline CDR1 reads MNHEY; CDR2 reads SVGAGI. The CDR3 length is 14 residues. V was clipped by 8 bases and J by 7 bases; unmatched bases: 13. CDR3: CASFRGQPFGGYTF. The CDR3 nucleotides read TGTGCCAGCTTTAGGGGGCAGCCTTTTGGTGGCTACACCTTC.

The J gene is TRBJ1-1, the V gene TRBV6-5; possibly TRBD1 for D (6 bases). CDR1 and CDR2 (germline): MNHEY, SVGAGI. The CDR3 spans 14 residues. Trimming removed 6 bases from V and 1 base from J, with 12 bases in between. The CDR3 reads CASRLDRSNTEAFF. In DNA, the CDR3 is TGTGCCAGCAGACTCGACAGGTCGAACACTGAAGCTTTCTTT.

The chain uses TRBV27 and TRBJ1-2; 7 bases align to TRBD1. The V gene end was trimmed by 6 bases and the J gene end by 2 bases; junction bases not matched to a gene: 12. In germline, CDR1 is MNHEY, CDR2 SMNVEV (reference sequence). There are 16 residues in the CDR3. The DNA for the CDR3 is TGTGCCAGCAGCGGACCTAAGACAGGGAGAAACTATGGCTACACCTTC. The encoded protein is CASSGPKTGRNYGYTF.

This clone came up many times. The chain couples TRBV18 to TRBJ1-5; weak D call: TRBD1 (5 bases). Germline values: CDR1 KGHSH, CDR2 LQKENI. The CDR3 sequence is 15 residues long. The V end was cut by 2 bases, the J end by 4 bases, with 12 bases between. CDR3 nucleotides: TGTGCCAGCTCACCATCGGGGACCATGAATCAGCCCCAGCATTTT. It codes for CASSPSGTMNQPQHF.

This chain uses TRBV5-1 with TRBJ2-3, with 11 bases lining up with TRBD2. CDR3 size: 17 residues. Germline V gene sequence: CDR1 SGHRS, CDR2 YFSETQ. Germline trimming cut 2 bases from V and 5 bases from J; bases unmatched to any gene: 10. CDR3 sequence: CASSLYTTSGTGDTQYF. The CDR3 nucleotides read TGCGCCAGCAGCTTATACACGACTAGCGGGACTGGAGATACGCAGTATTTT.

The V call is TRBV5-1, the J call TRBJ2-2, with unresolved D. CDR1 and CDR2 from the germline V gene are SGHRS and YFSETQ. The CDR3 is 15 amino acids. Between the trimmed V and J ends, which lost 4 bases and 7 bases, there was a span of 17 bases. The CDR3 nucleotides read TGCGCCAGCAGCGTCGGTACATTCGTGGTCGGGGAGCTGTTTTTT. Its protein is CASSVGTFVVGELFF. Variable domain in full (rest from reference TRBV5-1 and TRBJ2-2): KAGVTQTPRYLIKTRGQQVTLSCSPISGHRSVSWYQQTPGQGLQFLFEYFSETQRNKGNFPGRFSGRQFSNSRSEMNVSTLELGDSALYLCASSVGTFVVGELFFGEGSRLTVL.

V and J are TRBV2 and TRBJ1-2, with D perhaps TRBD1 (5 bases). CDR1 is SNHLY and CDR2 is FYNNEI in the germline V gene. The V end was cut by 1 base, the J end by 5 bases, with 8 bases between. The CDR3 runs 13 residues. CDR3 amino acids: CASSEDQGYGYTF. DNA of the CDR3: TGTGCCAGCAGTGAAGATCAGGGTTATGGCTACACCTTC.

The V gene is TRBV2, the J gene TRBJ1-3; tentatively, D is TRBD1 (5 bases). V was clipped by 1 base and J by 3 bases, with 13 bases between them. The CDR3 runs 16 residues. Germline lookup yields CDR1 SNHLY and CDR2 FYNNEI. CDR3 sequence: CASSEGGKAVGNTIYF. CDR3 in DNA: TGTGCCAGCAGTGAAGGGGGGAAAGCTGTTGGAAACACCATATATTTT.

This CDR3 is CASSYAGDREGSEQYF. Written as DNA, the CDR3 is TGTGCCAGCAGTTACGCCGGGGACAGGGAGGGATCCGAGCAGTACTTC. The chain combines TRBV6-5 with TRBJ2-7; 9 bases match TRBD1. Germline lookup yields CDR1 MNHEY and CDR2 SVGAGI. V lost 2 bases to trimming and J lost 6 bases; unmatched junction nucleotides: 11. The CDR3 contains 16 residues.

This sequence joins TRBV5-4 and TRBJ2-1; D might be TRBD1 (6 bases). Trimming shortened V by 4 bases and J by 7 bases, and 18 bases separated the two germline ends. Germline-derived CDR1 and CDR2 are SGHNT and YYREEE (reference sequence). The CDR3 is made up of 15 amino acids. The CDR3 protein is CASSPGTRPPNEQFF. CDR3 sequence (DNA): TGTGCCAGCAGCCCAGGGACAAGGCCTCCGAATGAGCAGTTCTTC.

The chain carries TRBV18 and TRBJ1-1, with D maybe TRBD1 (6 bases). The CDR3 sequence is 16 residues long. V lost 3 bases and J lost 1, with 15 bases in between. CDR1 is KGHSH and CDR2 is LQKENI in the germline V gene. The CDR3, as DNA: TGTGCCAGCTCACCGGATCTGACAGGAAGGAACACTGAAGCTTTCTTT. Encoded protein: CASSPDLTGRNTEAFF.

The CDR3 DNA follows: TGTGCCAGTAGTATAGATCTATTCGGGACAGGGGGTTCCTACGAGCAGTACTTC. It yields the protein CASSIDLFGTGGSYEQYF. The chain is built from TRBV19 and TRBJ2-7, with 11 positions matching TRBD1. The CDR3 totals 18 residues. CDR1 LNHDA and CDR2 SQIVND come from the germline V gene (reference sequence). The junction had 8 bases not matched to a gene; V was cut back by 0 bases and J by 1 base.

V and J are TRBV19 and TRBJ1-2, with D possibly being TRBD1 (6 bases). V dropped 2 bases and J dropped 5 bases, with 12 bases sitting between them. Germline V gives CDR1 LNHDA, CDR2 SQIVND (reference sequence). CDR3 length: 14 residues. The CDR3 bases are TGTGCCAGTAGTATAAGGTCCAGGGGTTATGGCTACACCTTC. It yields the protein CASSIRSRGYGYTF.

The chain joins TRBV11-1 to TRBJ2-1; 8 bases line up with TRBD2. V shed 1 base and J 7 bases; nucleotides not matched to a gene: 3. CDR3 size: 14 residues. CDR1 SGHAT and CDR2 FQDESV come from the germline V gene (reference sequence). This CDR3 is CASSLGLAGNEQFF. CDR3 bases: TGTGCCAGCAGCTTAGGTCTAGCGGGTAATGAGCAGTTCTTC.

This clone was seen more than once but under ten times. CDR3 sequence: CASSANTGDQPQHF. The CDR3 nucleotides are TGTGCCAGCAGCGCAAACACAGGAGATCAGCCCCAGCATTTT. This chain links TRBV2 with TRBJ1-5; TRBD1 might be the D (5 bases). CDR3 length: 14 residues. Germline-derived CDR1 and CDR2 are SNHLY and FYNNEI. The V gene lost 6 bases and the J gene lost 5 bases, with 14 bases spanning the gap.